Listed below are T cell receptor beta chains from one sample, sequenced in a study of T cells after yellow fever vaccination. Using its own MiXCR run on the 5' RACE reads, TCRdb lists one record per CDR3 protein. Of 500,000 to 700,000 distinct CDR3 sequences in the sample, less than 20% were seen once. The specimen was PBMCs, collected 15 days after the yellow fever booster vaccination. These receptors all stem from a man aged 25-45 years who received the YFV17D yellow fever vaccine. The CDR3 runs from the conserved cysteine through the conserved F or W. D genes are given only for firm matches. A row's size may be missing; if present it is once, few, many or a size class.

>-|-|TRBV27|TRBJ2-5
TGTGCCAGCAGTTTAAACCCTGGGCAGGGTAGGACCCAGTACTTC
CASSLNPGQGRTQYF
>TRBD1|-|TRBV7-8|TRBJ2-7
TGTGCCTGCACCAGAGAGGGACAGAGTTACGAGCAGTACTTC
CACTREGQSYEQYF
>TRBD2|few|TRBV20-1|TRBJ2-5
TGCAGTGCCCGCCGGGACTACCCTCAAGAGACCCAGTACTTC
CSARRDYPQETQYF
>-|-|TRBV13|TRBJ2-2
TGTGCCAGCAGGGAGGCCCTCGGCCGGTCCGGGGAGCTGTTTTTT
CASREALGRSGELFF
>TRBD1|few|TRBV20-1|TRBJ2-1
TGCAGTGCTATAGACAGGGGGCTAAGGCGGCAGTTCTTC
CSAIDRGLRRQFF
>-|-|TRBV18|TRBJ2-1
TGTGCCAGCTCACCTTCCGGCGCCTCAGGGAATGAGCAGTTCTTC
CASSPSGASGNEQFF
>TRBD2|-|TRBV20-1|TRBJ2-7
TGCAGTGTCAGAGGTTTGACCGGGGGGTACGAGCAGTACTTC
CSVRGLTGGYEQYF
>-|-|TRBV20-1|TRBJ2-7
TGCAGTGCTAGAGATACGCTGGGATCCTACGAGCAGTACTTC
CSARDTLGSYEQYF
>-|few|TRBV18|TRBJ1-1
TGTGCCAGCTCCCCGGACGGTGCCACTGAAGCTTTCTTT
CASSPDGATEAFF
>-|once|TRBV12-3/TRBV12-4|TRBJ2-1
TGTGCCAGCATCCTGGGGGCTAGCGGCTACAATGAGCAGTTCTTC
CASILGASGYNEQFF
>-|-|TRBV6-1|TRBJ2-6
TGTGCCAGCAGTGATTCTTCCTCTGGGGCCAACGTCCTGACTTTC
CASSDSSSGANVLTF
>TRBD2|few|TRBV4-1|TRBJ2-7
TGCGCCAGCAGCCCCCTAGCGGGAGGGCCCCACGAGCAGTACTTC
CASSPLAGGPHEQYF
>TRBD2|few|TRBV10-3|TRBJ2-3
TGTGCCCTCTCGAGCAGACTAGCGGAGACCACAGATACGCAGTATTTT
CALSSRLAETTDTQYF
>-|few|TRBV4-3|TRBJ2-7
TGCGCCAGCAGCCAAGATAACTTTCCGCTCTACGAGCAGTACTTC
CASSQDNFPLYEQYF
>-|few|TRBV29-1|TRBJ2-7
TGCAGCGTTGGGGACGGGGACGCCTACGAGCAGTACTTC
CSVGDGDAYEQYF
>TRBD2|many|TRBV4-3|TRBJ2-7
TGCGCCAGCAGCCAAGACCCGACTAGCGGGCACCAAAAGCAGTACTTC
CASSQDPTSGHQKQYF
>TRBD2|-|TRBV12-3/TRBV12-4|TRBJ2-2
TGTGCCAGCAGGGGGACTAGGACCGGGGAGCTGTTTTTT
CASRGTRTGELFF
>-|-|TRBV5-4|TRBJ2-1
TGTGCCAGCAGCTTGACAGCGCGGGACAATGAGCAGTTCTTC
CASSLTARDNEQFF
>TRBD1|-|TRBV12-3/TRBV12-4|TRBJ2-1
TGTGCCAGCGGGACAGGGGGCCTGGATGAGCAGTTCTTC
CASGTGGLDEQFF
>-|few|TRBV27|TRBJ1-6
TGTGCCAGCAGTGTAGCAGCGAGCTCCTATAATTCACCCCTCCACTTT
CASSVAASSYNSPLHF
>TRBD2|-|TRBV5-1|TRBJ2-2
TGCGCCAGCAGCTTGACCTTAGCGGGAGGCCCCGGGGAGCTGTTTTTT
CASSLTLAGGPGELFF
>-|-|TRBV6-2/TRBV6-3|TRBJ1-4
TGTGCCAGCAGTTTTACCCGCGGGAGCACTGCAACTAATGAAAAACTGTTTTTT
CASSFTRGSTATNEKLFF
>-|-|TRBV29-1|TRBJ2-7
TGCAGCGTTGGGGGTGCTCGGGGCCGTCCCTACGAGCAGTACTTC
CSVGGARGRPYEQYF
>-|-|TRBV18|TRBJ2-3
TGTGCCAGCTCACAGGCCAACAGGGATACGCAGTATTTT
CASSQANRDTQYF
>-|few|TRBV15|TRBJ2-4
TGTGCCACCAGTCCTCCTACGAGGGGCATTCAGTACTTC
CATSPPTRGIQYF
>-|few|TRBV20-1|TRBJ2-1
TGCAGTGCTAGAGATAGCCGGGGGCAGGGTGAGCAGTTCTTC
CSARDSRGQGEQFF
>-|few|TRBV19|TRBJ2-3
TGTGCCAGTAGCCCCGCCGAGGGGACAGATACGCAGTATTTT
CASSPAEGTDTQYF
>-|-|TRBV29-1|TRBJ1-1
TGCAGCGTTAGGGGTCGCGAAGCTTTCTTT
CSVRGREAFF
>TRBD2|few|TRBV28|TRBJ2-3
TGTGCCAGCAGTCCCCCTAGCGGGTCAAGCACAGATACGCAGTATTTT
CASSPPSGSSTDTQYF
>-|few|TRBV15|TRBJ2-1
TGTGCCACCAGCAGAGATGTAGGCAGTTACAATGAGCAGTTCTTC
CATSRDVGSYNEQFF
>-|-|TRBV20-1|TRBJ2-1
TGCAGTGCTCCCAGAACGAATGAGCAGTTCTTC
CSAPRTNEQFF
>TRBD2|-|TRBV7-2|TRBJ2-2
TGTGCCAGCAGCGGAGGGGGACTAGCGGGCCCCGGGGAGCTGTTTTTT
CASSGGGLAGPGELFF
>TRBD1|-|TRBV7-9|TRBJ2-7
TGTGCCAGCAGCCTCCGGGACAGTCCCTACGAGCAGTACTTC
CASSLRDSPYEQYF
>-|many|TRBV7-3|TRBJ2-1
TGTGCCAGCAGCTTTGCCGGGAATGAGCAGTTCTTC
CASSFAGNEQFF
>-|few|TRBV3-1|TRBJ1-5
TGTGCCAGCAGCCAAGATCCCAGGGGATGGGATCAGCCCCAGCATTTT
CASSQDPRGWDQPQHF
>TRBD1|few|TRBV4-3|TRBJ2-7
TGCGCCAGCAGCCTAGCCGGGACAGAGGCCTACGAGCAGTACTTC
CASSLAGTEAYEQYF
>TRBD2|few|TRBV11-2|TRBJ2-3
TGTGCCAGCAGCTTAGAGGGCGGGGGGGTTTATATGGTAAATACGCAGTATTTT
CASSLEGGGVYMVNTQYF
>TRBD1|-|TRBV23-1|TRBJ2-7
TGCGCCAGCAGTCCCAAGGGTTTTGGGACAGGGACCTACGAGCAGTACTTC
CASSPKGFGTGTYEQYF
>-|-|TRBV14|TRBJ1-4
TGTGCCAGCAGCCAAGTCTCGGGCTCAACTAATGAAAAACTGTTTTTT
CASSQVSGSTNEKLFF
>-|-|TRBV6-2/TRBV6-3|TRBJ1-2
TGTGCCAGCAGTTCCGACAGAATCTATGGCTACACCTTC
CASSSDRIYGYTF
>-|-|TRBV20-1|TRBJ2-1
TGCAGTGCCAGAGTGGGTGAGCAGTTCTTC
CSARVGEQFF
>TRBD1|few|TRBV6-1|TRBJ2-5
TGTGCCAGCAGCCGATCGACAGGGGGTAAACAAGAGACCCAGTACTTC
CASSRSTGGKQETQYF
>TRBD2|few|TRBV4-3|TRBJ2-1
TGCGCCAGCAGCCAAGACAGGGGACTAGCTGTAGGTGAGCAGTTCTTC
CASSQDRGLAVGEQFF
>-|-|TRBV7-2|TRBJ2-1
TGTGCAGGGTCGAAACCTCCCGGTGAGCAGTTCTTC
CAGSKPPGEQFF